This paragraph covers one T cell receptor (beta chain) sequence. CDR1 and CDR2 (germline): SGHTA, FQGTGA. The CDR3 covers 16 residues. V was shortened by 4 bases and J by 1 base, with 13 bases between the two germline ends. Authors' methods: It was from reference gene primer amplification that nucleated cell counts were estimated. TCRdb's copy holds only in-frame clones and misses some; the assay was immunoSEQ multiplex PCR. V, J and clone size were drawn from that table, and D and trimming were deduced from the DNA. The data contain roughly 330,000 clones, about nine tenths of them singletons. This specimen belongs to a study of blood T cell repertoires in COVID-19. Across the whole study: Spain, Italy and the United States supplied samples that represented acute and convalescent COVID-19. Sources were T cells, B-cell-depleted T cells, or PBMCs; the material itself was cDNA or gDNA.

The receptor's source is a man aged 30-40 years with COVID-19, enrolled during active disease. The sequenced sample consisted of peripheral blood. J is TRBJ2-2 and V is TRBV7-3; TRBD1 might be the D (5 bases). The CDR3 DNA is TGTGCCAGCAGCTACGACAGTCGAATGAACACCGGGGAGCTGTTTTTT. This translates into CASSYDSRMNTGELFF.